This TCR beta chain is from a study of CD8 T cells in ankylosing spondylitis. TCRdb passed the 5' RACE reads through MiXCR, listing each CDR3 protein once. The sample includes about 360,000 distinct CDR3 sequences, about 20% seen only once; the top ten take 10% to 15%. The germline CDR1 and CDR2 sequences are MDHEN and SYDVKM. The CDR3 extends over 15 amino acids. The V end was cut by 5 bases, the J end by 1 base, with 12 bases between. The V and J genes are TRBV28 and TRBJ2-1; no firm D call. Sequencing was carried out using blood, either unsorted or a sorted T cell fraction (not recorded which). The receptor's source is a male donor with ankylosing spondylitis or in good health (not recorded which). The chain's CDR3 is CASSPRVFSYNEQFF. The DNA for the CDR3 is TGTGCCAGCAGTCCTAGGGTTTTTTCCTACAATGAGCAGTTCTTC.